This T cell receptor (beta chain) came from a study of shared clonotypes between healthy human individuals. The V and J ends lost 6 bases and 6 bases, in that order; junction bases with no gene match: 4. The V gene's germline CDR1 is SEHNR and CDR2 FQNEAQ (reference sequence). The CDR3 is 15 amino acids. Clones were sequenced by immunoSEQ multiplex PCR, and TCRdb holds only the in-frame ones, with some missing. In the table there are 550,000 to 600,000 clones, around 78% of which are singletons. The sequence derives from a woman aged 40 to 49 in good health. Some clones in this sample may be carry-over from other donors' samples. V is TRBV7-9 and J is TRBJ2-1; 14 bases agree with TRBD2. Sequencing was performed on PBMCs. CDR3 sequence: CASRKGLAGVNEQFF. In DNA, the CDR3 is TGTGCCAGCAGGAAGGGACTAGCGGGAGTCAATGAGCAGTTCTTC. The whole variable domain, filled in from reference TRBV7-9 and TRBJ2-1, reads DTGVSQNPRHKITKRGQNVTFRCDPISEHNRLYWYRQTLGQGPEFLTYFQNEAQLEKSRLLSDRFSAERPKGSFSTLEIQRTEQGDSAMYLCASRKGLAGVNEQFFGPGTRLTVL.